This record concerns one T cell receptor (beta chain) sequence. Its antigen is as yet unknown. TCRdb's copy holds only in-frame clones and misses some; the assay was immunoSEQ multiplex PCR. The data show 16,000 or so clones, under 75% seen once. The data were obtained in a study of neoadjuvant anti-PD-1 for oral cavity cancer. For the study at large: Before surgery, most patients got three to four biweekly 3 mg/kg nivolumab doses. Patients without progression got a fourth dose around day 43.

Germline lookup yields CDR1 MNHEY and CDR2 SVGAGI. CDR3 length: 15 amino acids. V lost 10 bases, J lost 6 bases, and 14 bases stayed unmatched. General observations from the study: Higher pretreatment Treg/Th17 ratios tracked higher pretreatment blood clonality.

The patients had HPV-negative, locally advanced oral cavity squamous cell carcinoma. The chain recombines TRBV6-5 with TRBJ2-1, with TRBD2 matching 8 bases. The sample here was PBMCs, taken before nivolumab (anti-PD-1) treatment. The TCR sequence derives from a person aged 35-79 years with oral cavity squamous cell carcinoma. CDR3 sequence (DNA): TGTGCCACCGCGGTGGGGCTAGCGGGTCTCAATGAGCAGTTCTTC. It encodes CATAVGLAGLNEQFF.